The text below deals with one T cell receptor beta chain. The data were taken from a study of blood T cell repertoires in COVID-19. The V gene's germline CDR1 is SEHNR and CDR2 FQNEAQ (reference sequence). This CDR3 has 18 residues. After removal of 2 bases from V and 0 bases from J, the junction contained 9 bases not matched to a gene. Clones were read by immunoSEQ multiplex PCR, and TCRdb kept only the in-frame ones, dropping some. This table holds fewer than 200,000 clones, around 82% found once. The rearrangement joins TRBV7-9 to TRBJ1-2; TRBD1 matches 10 bases. The sequence was obtained from a man between 60 and 75 years old who had recovered from COVID-19. Specimen: peripheral blood. CDR3 DNA sequence: TGTGCCAGCAGCTTATGGAGGGACAGGGGAAGAGCTAACTATGGCTACACCTTC. It translates to CASSLWRDRGRANYGYTF.